The T cell receptor beta chain described here comes from a study of T cells after yellow fever vaccination. About this clonotype: Because this beta chain is a stray read in a library intended to capture alpha chains, its abundance should not be given much weight.

The CDR3 totals 14 residues. Trimming pared 6 bases from V and 8 bases from J, leaving 19 bases between. MiXCR was run by TCRdb on the 5' RACE reads, yielding one entry per CDR3 protein. The table includes over 200 distinct CDR3 sequences, under 95% detected once. The TCR was taken from a man between 18 and 35 years old who received the YFV17D yellow fever vaccine. The chain has TRBV12-3 or TRBV12-4 and TRBJ1-2; no clear D. The source material was CD8+ T cells sorted from PBMCs, sampled 10 days after the yellow fever booster vaccination. CDR3 region: CASSHGRVRRGYTF. CDR3 sequence (DNA): TGTGCCAGCAGCCACGGGAGGGTCCGACGGGGCTACACCTTC.